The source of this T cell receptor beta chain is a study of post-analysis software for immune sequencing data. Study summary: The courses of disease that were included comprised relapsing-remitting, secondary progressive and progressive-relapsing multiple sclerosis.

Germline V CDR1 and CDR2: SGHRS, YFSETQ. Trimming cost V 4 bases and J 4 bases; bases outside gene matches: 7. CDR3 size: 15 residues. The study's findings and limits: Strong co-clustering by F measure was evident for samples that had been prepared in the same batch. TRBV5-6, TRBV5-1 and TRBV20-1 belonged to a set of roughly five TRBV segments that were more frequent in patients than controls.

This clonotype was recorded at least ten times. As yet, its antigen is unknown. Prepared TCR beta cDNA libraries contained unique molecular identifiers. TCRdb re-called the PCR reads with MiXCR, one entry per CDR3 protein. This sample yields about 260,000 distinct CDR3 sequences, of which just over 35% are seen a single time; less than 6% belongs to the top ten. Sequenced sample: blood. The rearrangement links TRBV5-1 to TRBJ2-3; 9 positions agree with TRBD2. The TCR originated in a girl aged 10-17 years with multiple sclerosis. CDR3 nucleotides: TGCGCCAGCAGCGAGGCCGCGGGAGGGGCAGATACGCAGTATTTT. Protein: CASSEAAGGADTQYF.